This TCR beta chain is drawn from a study of cytomegalovirus exposure and HLA in healthy donors. Study-wide context: Later, an analysis reported that the roughly 120 validation repertoires had used the same platform as the 550 to 750 first-cohort repertoires. Overall study findings and caveats: Reports described diagnosis of cytomegalovirus status by the classifier as highly specific and sensitive. A later analysis found first-cohort TCR clusters tended to co-occur in the roughly 120 validation repertoires. Most TCR sequences proved rare, with some public TCRs found in many donors.

Profiling relied on immunoSEQ multiplex PCR, and the TCRdb table lists in-frame clones only, not all of them. Of under 150,000 clones in the sample, 85% to 90% were seen once. On this clone: Its antigen is unknown.

Trimming left V 4 bases short and J 4 bases short, with 10 bases between. CDR1 and CDR2 from the germline V gene are MNHNS and SASEGT. The CDR3 spans 13 residues. Material: PBMCs. This clonotype was obtained from a young man in good health and CMV-seropositive. The rearrangement links TRBV6-1 to TRBJ1-2; D is uncertain. This CDR3 reads CASSVRGSYGYTF. CDR3 bases: TGTGCCAGCAGTGTCCGGGGATCCTATGGCTACACCTTC.